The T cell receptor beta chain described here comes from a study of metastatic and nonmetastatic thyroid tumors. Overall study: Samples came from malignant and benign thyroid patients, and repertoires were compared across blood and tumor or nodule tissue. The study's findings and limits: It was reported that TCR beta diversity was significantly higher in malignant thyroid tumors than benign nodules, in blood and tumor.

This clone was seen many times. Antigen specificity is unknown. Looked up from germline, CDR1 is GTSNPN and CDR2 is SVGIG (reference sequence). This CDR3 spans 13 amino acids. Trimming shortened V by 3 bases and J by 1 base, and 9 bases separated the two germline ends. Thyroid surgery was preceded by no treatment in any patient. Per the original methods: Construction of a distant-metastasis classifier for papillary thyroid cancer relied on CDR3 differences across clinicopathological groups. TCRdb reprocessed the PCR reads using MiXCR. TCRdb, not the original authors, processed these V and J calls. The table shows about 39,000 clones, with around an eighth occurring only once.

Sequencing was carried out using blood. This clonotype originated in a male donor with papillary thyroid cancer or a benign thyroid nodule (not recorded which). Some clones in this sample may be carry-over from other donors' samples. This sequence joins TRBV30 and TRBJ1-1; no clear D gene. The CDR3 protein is CAWRSNWNTEAFF. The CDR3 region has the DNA TGTGCCTGGAGAAGTAATTGGAACACTGAAGCTTTCTTT.